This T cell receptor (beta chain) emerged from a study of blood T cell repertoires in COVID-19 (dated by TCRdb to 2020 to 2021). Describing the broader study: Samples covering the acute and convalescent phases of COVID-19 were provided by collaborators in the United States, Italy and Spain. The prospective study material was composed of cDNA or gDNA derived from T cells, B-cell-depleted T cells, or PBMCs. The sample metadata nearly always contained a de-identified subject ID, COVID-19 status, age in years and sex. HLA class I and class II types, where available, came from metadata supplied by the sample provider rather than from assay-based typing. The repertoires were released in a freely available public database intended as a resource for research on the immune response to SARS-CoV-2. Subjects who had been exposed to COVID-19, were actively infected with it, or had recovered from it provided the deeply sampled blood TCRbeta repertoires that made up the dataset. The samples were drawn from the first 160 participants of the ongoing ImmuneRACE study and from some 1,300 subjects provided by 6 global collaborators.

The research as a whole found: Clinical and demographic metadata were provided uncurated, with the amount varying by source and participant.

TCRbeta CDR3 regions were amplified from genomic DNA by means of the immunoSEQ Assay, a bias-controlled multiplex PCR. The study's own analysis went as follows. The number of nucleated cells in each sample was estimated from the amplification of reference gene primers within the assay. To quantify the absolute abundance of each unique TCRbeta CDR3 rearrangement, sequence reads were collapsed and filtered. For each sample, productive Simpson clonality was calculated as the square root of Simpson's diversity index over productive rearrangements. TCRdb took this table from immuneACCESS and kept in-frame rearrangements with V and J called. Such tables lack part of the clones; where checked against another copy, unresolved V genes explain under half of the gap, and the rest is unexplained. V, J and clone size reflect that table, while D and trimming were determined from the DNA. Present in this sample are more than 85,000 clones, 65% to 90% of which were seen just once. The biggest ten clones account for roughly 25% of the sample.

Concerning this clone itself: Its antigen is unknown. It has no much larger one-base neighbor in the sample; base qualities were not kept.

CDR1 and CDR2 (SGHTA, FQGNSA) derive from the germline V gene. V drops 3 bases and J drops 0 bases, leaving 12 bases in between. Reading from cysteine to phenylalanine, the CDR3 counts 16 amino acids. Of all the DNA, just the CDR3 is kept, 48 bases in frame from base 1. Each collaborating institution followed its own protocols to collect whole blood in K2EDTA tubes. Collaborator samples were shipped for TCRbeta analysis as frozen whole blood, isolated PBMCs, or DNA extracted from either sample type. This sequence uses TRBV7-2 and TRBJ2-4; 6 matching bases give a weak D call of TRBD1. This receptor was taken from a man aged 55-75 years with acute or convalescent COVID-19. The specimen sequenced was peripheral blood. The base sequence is TGTGCCAGCAGCTTGGACAGTTATGTAGCCAAAAACATTCAGTACTTC. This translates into CASSLDSYVAKNIQYF.